This TCR beta chain was found in a study of shared clonotypes between healthy human individuals. The method was immunoSEQ multiplex PCR; TCRdb's version includes in-frame clones alone and lacks a portion of them. The data contain over a million clones, approximately 96% of them singletons. Germline V gene data show CDR1 as SNHLY and CDR2 as FYNNEI. This CDR3 has 12 amino acids. With 2 bases removed from V and 7 bases from J, the gap between germline ends came to 8 bases. The clonotype comes from a man aged 30-40 years in good health. The material sequenced was naive CD4+ T cells sorted from blood. Described subset: CD45RA+ positively selected. This sequence joins TRBV2 and TRBJ1-1; D perhaps matches TRBD1 (5 bases). The CDR3 protein is CASSEQGVEAFF. CDR3 in DNA: TGTGCCAGCAGTGAACAGGGTGTTGAAGCTTTCTTT.